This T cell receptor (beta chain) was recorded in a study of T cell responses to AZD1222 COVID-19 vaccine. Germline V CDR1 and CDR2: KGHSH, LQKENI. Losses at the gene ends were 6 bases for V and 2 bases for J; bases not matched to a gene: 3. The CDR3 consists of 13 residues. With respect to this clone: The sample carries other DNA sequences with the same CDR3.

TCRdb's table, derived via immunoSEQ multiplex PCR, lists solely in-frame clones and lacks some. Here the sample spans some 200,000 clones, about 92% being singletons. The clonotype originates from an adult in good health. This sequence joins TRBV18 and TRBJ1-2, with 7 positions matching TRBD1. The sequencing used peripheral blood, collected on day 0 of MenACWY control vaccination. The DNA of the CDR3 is TGTGCCAGCTCGCCAGGGGGGAACTATGGCTACACCTTC. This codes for CASSPGGNYGYTF.